The subject of this entry is one T cell receptor (beta chain). Its antigen is currently unknown. This sample is part of a study of cytomegalovirus exposure and HLA in healthy donors. PCR amplification relied on 60 Vbeta primers (plus 13 Jbeta primers). Sequenced by immunoSEQ multiplex PCR; TCRdb stores in-frame clones only, minus some. In the table there are 100,000 to 150,000 clones, approximately 84% of which are singletons. Study-level points and caveats: Researchers reportedly found TCR beta sequences accurately predicted most subjects' HLA-A and HLA-B alleles.

The CDR3 is 13 amino acids. CDR1 MNHEY and CDR2 SVGAGI come from the germline V gene. The germline V and J ends were trimmed by 8 bases and 3 bases, with 13 bases remaining between them. The rearrangement joins TRBV6-5 to TRBJ1-1; D remains unclear. Sequencing was carried out using PBMCs. The receptor was derived from a man in his forties or fifties in good health and CMV-seronegative. As DNA, the CDR3 is TGTGCCAGCCGGGGATATGGGGACACTGAAGCTTTCTTT. Protein: CASRGYGDTEAFF.